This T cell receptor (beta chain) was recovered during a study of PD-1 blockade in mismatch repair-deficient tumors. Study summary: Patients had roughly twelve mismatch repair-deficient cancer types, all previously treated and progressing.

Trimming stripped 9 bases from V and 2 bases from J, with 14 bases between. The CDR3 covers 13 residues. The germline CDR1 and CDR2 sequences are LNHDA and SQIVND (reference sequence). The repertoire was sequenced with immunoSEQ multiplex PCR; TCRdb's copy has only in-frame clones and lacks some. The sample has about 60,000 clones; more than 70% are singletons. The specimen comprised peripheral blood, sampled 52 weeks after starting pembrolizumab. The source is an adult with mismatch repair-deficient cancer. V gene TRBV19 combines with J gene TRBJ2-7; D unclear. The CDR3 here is CASSAGQTYEQYF. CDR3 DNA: TGTGCCAGCTCAGCTGGCCAAACCTACGAGCAGTACTTC. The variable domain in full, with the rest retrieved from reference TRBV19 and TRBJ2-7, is DGGITQSPKYLFRKEGQNVTLSCEQNLNHDAMYWYRQDPGQGLRLIYYSQIVNDFQKGDIAEGYSVSREKKESFPLTVTSAQKNPTAFYLCASSAGQTYEQYFGPGTRLTVT.